The clone carrying this TCR beta chain showed up many times. Its cognate antigen is unknown. The data belong to a study of T cell responses to AZD1222 COVID-19 vaccine. The method was immunoSEQ multiplex PCR; TCRdb's version includes in-frame clones alone and lacks a portion of them. Of 55,000 to 75,000 clones in the sample, roughly 78% were seen once. V was pared by 2 bases and J by 0 bases, with 3 bases of the junction left unmatched. CDR1 and CDR2 (germline): SGHDT, YYEEEE. This CDR3 has 16 residues. Broader study findings: Nearly half of spike-specific TCRs reportedly target unmutated variant regions. Seropositive AZD1222 recipients at baseline numbered only five to seven. White British ancestry dominated among donors, who included more females, and clonal diversity was possibly underestimated. Spike-specific TCR breadth and depth were elevated following two AZD1222 doses.

The J gene is TRBJ2-3, the V gene TRBV5-6; 10 positions match TRBD2. The receptor comes from an adult in good health. The starting material was peripheral blood, obtained on day 0 of MenACWY control vaccination. CDR3 amino acids: CASSLTSGTSTDTQYF. The CDR3 DNA is TGTGCCAGCAGCTTAACTAGCGGGACTAGCACAGATACGCAGTATTTT.